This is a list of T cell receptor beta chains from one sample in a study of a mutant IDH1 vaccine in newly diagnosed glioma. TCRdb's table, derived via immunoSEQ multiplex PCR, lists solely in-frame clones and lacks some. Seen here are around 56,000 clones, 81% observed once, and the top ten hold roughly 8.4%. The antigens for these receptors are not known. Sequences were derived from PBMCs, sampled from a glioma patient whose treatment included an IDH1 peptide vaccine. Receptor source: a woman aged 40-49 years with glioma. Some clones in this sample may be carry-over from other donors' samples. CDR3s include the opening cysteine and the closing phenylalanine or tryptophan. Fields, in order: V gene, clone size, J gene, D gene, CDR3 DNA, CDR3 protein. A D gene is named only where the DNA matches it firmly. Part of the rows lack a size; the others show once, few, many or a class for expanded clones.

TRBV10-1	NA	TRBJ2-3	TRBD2	TGCGCCACCCTAGCGGCCCCTAAGGCAGATACGCAGTATTTT	CATLAAPKADTQYF
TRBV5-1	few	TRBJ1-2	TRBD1	TGCGCCAGCAGCCCCGACAGGGTTAGTGGCTACACCTTC	CASSPDRVSGYTF
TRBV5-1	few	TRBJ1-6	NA	TGCGCCAGCAGCTTGGGGGCAGGGGACAATTCACCCCTCCACTTT	CASSLGAGDNSPLHF
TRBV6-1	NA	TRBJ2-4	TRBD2	TGTGCCAGCAGTGAAGGAGGGGTAGCGGGGGGTGGAGACATTCAGTACTTC	CASSEGGVAGGGDIQYF
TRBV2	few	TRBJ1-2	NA	TGTGCCAGCAGTGATCTGGAAATTTGGATTGGCTACACCTTC	CASSDLEIWIGYTF
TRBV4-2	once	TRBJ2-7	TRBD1	TGTGCCAGCAGCCAAGTAACAGGGGATATTAATTACGAGCAGTACTTC	CASSQVTGDINYEQYF
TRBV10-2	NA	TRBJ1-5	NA	TGCGCCAGCAGTGACCCAAAAGAAGTTTTCGGTCAGCCCCAGCATTTT	CASSDPKEVFGQPQHF
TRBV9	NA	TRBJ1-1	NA	TGTGCCAGCAGCGGAGGGGGGCGCAGGACTGAAGCTTTCTTT	CASSGGGRRTEAFF
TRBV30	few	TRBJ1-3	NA	TGTGCCCGCGGGGGAAGCTCTGGAAACACCATATATTTT	CARGGSSGNTIYF
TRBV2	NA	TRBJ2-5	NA	TGTGCCAGTGAAGTGGGGGCCGCCCAAGAGACCCAGTACTTC	CASEVGAAQETQYF
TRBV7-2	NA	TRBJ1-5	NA	TGTGCCAGCAGCTTAGGTCCGGCAGGGGACCGTACGCGGCCCCAGCATTTT	CASSLGPAGDRTRPQHF
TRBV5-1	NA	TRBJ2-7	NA	TGCGCCAGCAGCTTGAGAACGGGGGGCCTTTACGAGCAGTACTTC	CASSLRTGGLYEQYF
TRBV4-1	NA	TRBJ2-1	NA	TGCGCCAGCAGCCCCCTAACGCCGCCCCTCAATGAGCAGTTCTTC	CASSPLTPPLNEQFF
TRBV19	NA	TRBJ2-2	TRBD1	TGTGCCAGTATCCCTAGTGGGACAGGAAACACCGGGGAGCTGTTTTTT	CASIPSGTGNTGELFF
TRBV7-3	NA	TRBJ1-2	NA	TGTGCCAGCAGCGGAGGCGAGGCAGGGAGTGGCTACACCTTC	CASSGGEAGSGYTF
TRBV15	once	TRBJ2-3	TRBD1	TGTGCCACCAGCAGACGGACAGGGATCGTTGCAGATACGCAGTATTTT	CATSRRTGIVADTQYF
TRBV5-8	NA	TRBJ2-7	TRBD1	TGTGCCAGCAGCTTGGTAGGGGACAGGGGAACCTACGAGCAGTACTTC	CASSLVGDRGTYEQYF
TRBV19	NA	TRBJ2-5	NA	TGTGCCAGTAGTCCCCGGGACGGTTACCATGAGACCCAGTACTTC	CASSPRDGYHETQYF
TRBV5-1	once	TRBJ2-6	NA	TGCGCCAGCAGACCGAGGGGTGGGGCCAACGTCCTGACTTTC	CASRPRGGANVLTF
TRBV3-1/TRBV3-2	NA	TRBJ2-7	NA	TGTGCCAGCAGCCCGGACCAACCCTTC	CASSPDQPF
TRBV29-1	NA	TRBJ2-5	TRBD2	TGCAGCGTTGTGGGGGCTAGCGGGAAGACCCAGTACTTC	CSVVGASGKTQYF
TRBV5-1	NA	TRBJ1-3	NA	TGCGCCAGCAGCTTGGACAGGAGGGGAAACACCATATATTTT	CASSLDRRGNTIYF
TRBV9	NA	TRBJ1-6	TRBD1	TGTGCCAGCAGCCCCAGTACAGGGGACAATAATTCACCCCTCCACTTT	CASSPSTGDNNSPLHF
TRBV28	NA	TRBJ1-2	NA	TGTGCCAGCAGTTTGGGGGCGAGTTCCTATGGCTACACCTTC	CASSLGASSYGYTF
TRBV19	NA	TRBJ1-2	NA	TGTGCCAGTAGTACCCCAAACAGTCCCAACTATGGCTACACCTTC	CASSTPNSPNYGYTF
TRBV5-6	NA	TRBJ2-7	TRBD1	TGTGCCAGCCACAGCTTATGGGACAGGGAGTGGGAGCAGTACTTC	CASHSLWDREWEQYF
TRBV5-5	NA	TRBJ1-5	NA	TGTGCCAGTACGTGGGGGAGCGGCAATCAGCCCCAGCATTTT	CASTWGSGNQPQHF